This T cell receptor (beta chain) came from a study of T-cell reconstitution after alpha-beta-depleted transplantation in children. This clonotype was picked up many times. This CDR3 comprises 15 residues. Trimming cost V 0 bases and J 4 bases, with 14 bases left between them. Germline assignment: CDR1 SGDLS and CDR2 YYNGEE. Preparing the TCRbeta library involved the use of unique molecular identifiers. Each CDR3 protein is one row after TCRdb ran MiXCR on the PCR reads. The table shows roughly 610,000 distinct CDR3 sequences, with about 10% occurring only once. The source is a human donor who donated a stem cell graft to a child with acute myeloid leukemia. This specimen consisted of PBMCs from the stem cell graft donor, obtained from the stem cell graft. The gene calls are TRBV9 and TRBJ2-7; D might be TRBD1 (5 bases). DNA of the CDR3: TGTGCCAGCAGCGTAGATCAGGGCCCCCCGTACGAGCAGTACTTC. Protein: CASSVDQGPPYEQYF. The complete variable domain, with remaining parts taken from reference TRBV9 and TRBJ2-7, reads DSGVTQTPKHLITATGQRVTLRCSPRSGDLSVYWYQQSLDQGLQFLIQYYNGEERAKGNILERFSAQQFPDLHSELNLSSLELGDSALYFCASSVDQGPPYEQYFGPGTRLTVT.